This note documents a single T cell receptor (beta chain) sequence. Its antigen remains unidentified. Qualities for individual bases were not recorded, and no much larger clone is one base off. These data belong to a study of cytomegalovirus exposure and HLA in healthy donors (dated 2017 in TCRdb). For the wider study: An earlier analysis of 587 of the donors reported approximately 280 Gb of sequence data and around 120 million unique TCR beta sequences obtained from some 170 million T cells. Roughly 300 gigabases of sequencing data and approximately 92 million unique TCR sequences made up an early release that covered 640 HLA-typed donors. Of the 350 to 400 genotyped donors, over 70% fell in the genetic ancestry cluster associated with self-reported Caucasian donors. The study was designed to test whether signatures of past pathogen exposure could be identified by cataloging public T cell receptors. The T cell repertoires of 666 subjects were profiled by immunosequencing and related to cytomegalovirus serostatus. Along with the approximately 670-subject first cohort, a separate validation cohort of more than 90 different subjects was used. High-throughput TCR immunosequencing, statistical association of individual TCRs with disease status, and machine learning were combined to predict cytomegalovirus infection status. A later analysis re-analyzed previously published TCR beta repertoires from approximately 700 donors and added high-resolution HLA genotyping to study TCR occurrence patterns. In the later analysis, no new phenotypic data were used to find candidate immune exposures; instead, reliance was placed on TCR beta sequences and their occurrence across donors. In an earlier analysis of a few hundred of the donors, high-throughput TCR beta sequencing was used to judge whether each TCR beta V gene segment behaved as functional or pseudogenic. Donor age, sex, ethnicity and CMV serostatus were compiled alongside the repertoire data. A later genetic analysis took genome-wide SNP genotypes for about 65% of the 666 donors and used that subset as a discovery cohort. All discovery cohort repertoires had been generated on a single sequencing platform. HLA typing covered class I and class II loci at four-digit resolution. Typing coverage differed by locus: A, B, C, DRB1 and DQB1 were typed in roughly 620-630 donors, DQA1 in about 560, DPA1 in some 570, and DPB1 in around 490. Because of strong linkage in the cohort, five DR-DQ haplotypes were treated as single units for association and clustering. Across 398 genotyped donors of the cohort, an average of approximately 220,000 unique TCR beta nucleotide sequences per donor were sequenced, and approximately 19% of those sequences were non-productive.

General study outcomes and caveats: Linkage disequilibrium might explain the correlated functional status among segregating V segments, but an unknown experimental factor could not be ruled out. V-gene and J-gene trimming of TCR beta chains was associated with a missense DCLRE1C variant in a later genetic analysis, and the association was replicated in an independent cohort. At a false discovery rate of 0.05, a later analysis linked some 18,000 TCR beta sequences to specific HLA alleles. Across donors, most TCR sequences were observed very rarely, whereas some public TCRs were present in many individuals. A cluster of highly shared sequence variants was judged likely to represent a technical artifact of the sequencing pipeline. Presence/absence analyses assumed roughly uniform sequencing depth across donors, an assumption that may not hold. Compared with the approximately 710-donor mean, donors in an Asian-associated ancestry cluster had fewer N-insertions in productive TCRs, according to a later genetic analysis. CMV serostatus was the only immune exposure information available for the cohort. An earlier analysis of approximately 570 of the donors showed that most TCR beta V segments appeared in productive rearrangements either about 87% or about 30% of the time, which broadly matched IMGT annotations. A further reported finding was that TCR beta sequences accurately predicted the HLA-A and HLA-B alleles for most subjects in the first cohort. In both the original and validation cohorts, the classifier was reported to diagnose cytomegalovirus status with high specificity and sensitivity. The earlier analysis of some 540 of the donors excluded roughly 17 rarely observed V segments, including chromosome 9 orphons, because counts were too low. In a later analysis, most CMV-associated TCR beta chains were found to appear HLA-restricted, with HLA associations seemingly driven largely by CMV exposure. Strong co-occurrence of HLA alleles, especially DR and DQ, made assigning TCR associations to individual alleles difficult. The authors suggested that the approach could potentially be extended to other disease states and immunological phenotypes. HLA typing was unavailable for some donors at each locus, so association tests used only the typed subset. In a later analysis, several top co-occurrence clusters were reported to appear linked to parvovirus B19, influenza, CMV and Epstein-Barr virus. In a later analysis, TCR association rates were found to vary across HLA loci, with the most associated TCRs seen for DRB1 alleles and the fewest for HLA-C alleles. The study listed 164 TCR beta chains as associated with cytomegalovirus. A few of the identified cytomegalovirus-associated TCR beta chains were confirmed in vitro to be specific for cytomegalovirus antigens. This cohort had only TCR beta chains sequenced, and the lack of alpha or paired-chain data limited which features could be detected. Compared with equally common non-associated chains, HLA-associated TCR beta chains in a later analysis were more clonally expanded and had lower generation probabilities. Some IMGT-functional V segments, including TRBV6-2 and TRBV6-3, could not be told apart with the 87-base-pair reads, so those segments were excluded.

The cohort comprised approximately 700 healthy bone marrow donors. All cohort members were sampled while nominally healthy, although unrecorded immune exposures were likely present. The donor tested CMV seropositive, placing the donor among the 310 or so seropositive members of the cohort. A peripheral blood sample was collected from each donor, and TCR beta sequencing was performed on peripheral blood mononuclear cells. Genomic DNA was extracted from the blood cell samples with the Qiagen DNeasy Blood Extraction Kit. The junction carries 10 bases between V and J, which are trimmed by 4 bases and 9 bases respectively. The germline V gene (reference sequence) provides CDR1 SGHNT and CDR2 YYREEE. From its cysteine to its phenylalanine, the CDR3 spans 12 amino acids. Only the CDR3 part of the read is kept: 36 bases, read in frame from the first base. Library prep was done by the immunoSEQ multiplex PCR assay. The multiplex PCR relied on a mix of 60 forward primers for TCR Vbeta segments and 13 reverse primers for TCR Jbeta segments. A multiplex PCR assay on genomic DNA amplified the CDR3 region of rearranged TCR beta genes. The amplified TCR beta libraries were sequenced on the Illumina HiSeq System as 87-base-pair reads. Per the original workflow: A later analysis tallied roughly 78 million unique TCR beta chains across the 600 to 700 repertoires, and some 12 million of those chains were shared by two or more donors. A nearest-neighbor algorithm error-corrected the raw reads and collapsed the reads into unique sequences, merging closely related sequences to remove PCR and sequencing errors. V, D and J gene segments were assigned by aligning CDR3 sequences to IMGT reference sequences. For a sequence to be retained, at least a six-nucleotide match to both a V gene segment and a J gene segment was required. A rearrangement was called productive if the CDR3 had no stop codons and remained in frame with V and J, and every other rearrangement was called non-productive. CDR3 was defined by IMGT convention, running from the second conserved V-encoded cysteine to the conserved J-encoded phenylalanine. In an earlier analysis of around 600 of the donors, sequences lacking an unambiguous match to a single V gene segment were excluded. In an earlier analysis of several hundred of the donors, V segments were called functional above 56.7% productive rearrangements and were called segregating when the between-donor standard deviation exceeded 5%. To diagnose cytomegalovirus status from the catalog of TCR beta chain sequences, a statistical classification framework was built. In a later analysis, V and J genes were assigned by comparing TCR nucleotide sequences against IMGT/GENE-DB human TR gene sequences. A later analysis assigned CDR3 sequences and most-parsimonious VDJ recombination scenarios with the TCRdist pipeline. In a later analysis, each TCR beta chain was defined by its CDR3 amino acid sequence together with its V-gene family, and reads lacking a unique V-gene family were excluded. In a later analysis, 500 to 700 highly shared, low-generation-probability nucleotide sequences were removed to address suspected cross-contamination and a sequencing artifact. For each public chain, a later analysis derived a clonal expansion index from normalized ranks of inferred template counts within each repertoire. In a later analysis, generation probabilities were computed using a VDJ recombination model fitted to out-of-frame rearrangements, and the results were checked against IGoR. In a later analysis, TCR-TCR, TCR-HLA and TCR-CMV co-occurrence was scored with hypergeometric tests, and a repertoire-size bias correction was applied to TCR pairs. To estimate false discovery rates, a later analysis permuted the HLA or CMV assignments 20 times. In a later analysis, co-occurring TCRs were grouped using DBSCAN, with TCRdist sequence similarity added in when clustering inside HLA-allele-positive subsets. Repertoires with fewer than 30,000 or more than 120,000 public chains, plus five repertoires with anomalous nucleotide sharing, were excluded from co-occurrence clustering. TCRdb took this table from immuneACCESS and kept in-frame rearrangements with V and J called. Such tables lack part of the clones; where checked against another copy, unresolved V genes explain under half of the gap, and the rest is unexplained. That table gives V, J and clone size, and the DNA gave D and trimming. The sample table shows tens of thousands of clones, and approximately 60% are seen once. The ten top clones hold about 22% of the sample.

The V and J genes are TRBV5-4 and TRBJ2-2; TRBD1 might be the D gene, on 6 matching bases. The sequenced sample consisted of PBMCs. The TCR sequence derives from a woman between 50 and 59 years old in good health and CMV-seropositive. The CDR3 reads CASSGGARELFF. The DNA is TGTGCCAGCAGCGGGGGCGCAAGGGAGCTGTTTTTT.